A selection of T cell receptor beta chains follows, all from one sample in a study of OX40 agonist ivuxolimab in advanced cancers. TCRdb keeps only in-frame clones here, not all; method: immunoSEQ multiplex PCR. The data show approximately 79,000 clones, more than 85% seen once. The sequences come from CD4+ or CD8+ T cells sorted from blood, collected in a trial of the OX40 agonist ivuxolimab. The receptors come from an adult with an advanced solid tumor such as melanoma, head and neck, liver or kidney cancer. CDR3s include the opening cysteine and the closing phenylalanine or tryptophan. The order of the fields is V gene, CDR3 protein.

TRBV2 | CASSEAEVNTEAFF
TRBV19 | CASSARGRSGQETQYF
TRBV10-1 | CASSQGSDEQYF
TRBV5-4 | CASSSPRFAGGYYGYTF
TRBV15 | CATSRDRLPGGEQYF
TRBV10-3 | CAISGTGAQETQYF
TRBV19 | CASSILSGTTGELFF
TRBV20-1 | CSARGQEKLFF
TRBV7-2 | CASSLGGGTTGELFF
TRBV4-2 | CASSQDPSGSADTQYF
TRBV7-2 | CASSSLAGGLQYNEQFF
TRBV9 | CASSVGAGLVADTQYF
TRBV7-2 | CASSLGQGREAFF
TRBV11-2 | CASSPRQGSGSYNEQFF
TRBV29-1 | CSVGTGQETQYF
TRBV29-1 | CSVVPLNTEAFF
TRBV7-2 | CASSETTAPNYGYTF
TRBV5-1 | CASSQDTFWPFF
TRBV5-1 | CASSLWVRGTTNYGYTF
TRBV2 | CASSGTGGGSHGYTF
TRBV11-2 | CASSQLGLAGHRQYF
TRBV19 | CASSIVSGETQYF
TRBV6-1 | CATIAATGLSSRAYF
TRBV5-8 | CASWGRGTDTQYF
TRBV7-8 | CASSSRLPSGNTIYF
TRBV21-1 | CASSRAGTALYEQYF
TRBV6-6 | CASSSDRGHYEQYF
TRBV7-9 | CASSPRLGGGPSYEQYF
TRBV9 | CASSVAQGYEQYF
TRBV11-2 | CASSLDGVSSYNSPLHF
TRBV5-1 | CASSSTGGSEYNEQFF
TRBV18 | CASSTFTGPEAFF
TRBV4-3 | CASSQVGPGHRGYNEQFF
TRBV7-8 | CASSPSRGTDTQYF
TRBV6-6 | CASSQRPGRNTEAFF
TRBV14 | CASSQDGSVGLNTEAFF
TRBV15 | CATSRRTGGLEKLFF
TRBV2 | CASRPDSLKNIQYF
TRBV5-4 | CASSSPGGANTEAFF
TRBV30 | CAWSRDLSLPEAFF
TRBV19 | CASSPPSSYNSPLHF
TRBV5-1 | CASSPGRLNTGELFF
TRBV4-1 | CASSPPIASGNTIYF
TRBV6-6 | CASAGTRGNQPQHF
TRBV10-3 | CAISGRDEQFF
TRBV7-7 | CASSPRGGALLDEQFF
TRBV4-1 | CASSQDPRSSYNSPLHF
TRBV25-1 | CASSEPGQGWYGYTF
TRBV5-1 | CASSLELQGTHEAFF
TRBV18 | CASSPTVPRGAGELFF
TRBV5-1 | CASSEGSDTQYF
TRBV7-6 | CASSSVASGSANTGELFF
TRBV9 | CASNRGDYGYTF
TRBV29-1 | CSVGRSNTGELFF
TRBV7-9 | CASSLAPGHSSYEQYF